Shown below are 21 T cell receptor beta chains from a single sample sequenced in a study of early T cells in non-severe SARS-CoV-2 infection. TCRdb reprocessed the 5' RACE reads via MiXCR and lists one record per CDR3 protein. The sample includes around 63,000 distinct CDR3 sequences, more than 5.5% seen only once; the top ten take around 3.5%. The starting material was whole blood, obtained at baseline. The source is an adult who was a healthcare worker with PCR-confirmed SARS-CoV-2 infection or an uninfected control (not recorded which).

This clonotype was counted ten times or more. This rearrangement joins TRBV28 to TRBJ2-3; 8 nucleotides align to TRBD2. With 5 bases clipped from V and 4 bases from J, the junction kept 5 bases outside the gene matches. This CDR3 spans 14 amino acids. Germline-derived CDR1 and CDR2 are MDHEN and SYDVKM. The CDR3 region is CASSPGGRADTQYF. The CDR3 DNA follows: TGTGCCAGCAGTCCGGGAGGGCGGGCAGATACGCAGTATTTT.

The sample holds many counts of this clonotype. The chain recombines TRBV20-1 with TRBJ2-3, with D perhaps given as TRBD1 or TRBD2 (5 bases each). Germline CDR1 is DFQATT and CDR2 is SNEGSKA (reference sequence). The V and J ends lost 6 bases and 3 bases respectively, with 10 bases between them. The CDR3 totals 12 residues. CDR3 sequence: CSATWGTDTQYF. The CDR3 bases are TGCAGTGCAACCTGGGGGACAGATACGCAGTATTTT.

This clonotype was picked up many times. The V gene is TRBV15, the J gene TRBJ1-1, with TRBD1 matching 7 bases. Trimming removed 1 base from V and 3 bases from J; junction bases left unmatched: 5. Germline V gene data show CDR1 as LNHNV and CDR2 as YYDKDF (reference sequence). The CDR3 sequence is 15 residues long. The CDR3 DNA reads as TGTGCCACCAGCAGAGTAACAGGGGAGCACACTGAAGCTTTCTTT. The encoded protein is CATSRVTGEHTEAFF.

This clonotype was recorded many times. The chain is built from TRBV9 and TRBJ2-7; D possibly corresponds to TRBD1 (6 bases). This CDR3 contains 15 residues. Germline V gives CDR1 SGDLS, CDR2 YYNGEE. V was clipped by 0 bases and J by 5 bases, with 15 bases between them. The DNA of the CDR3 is TGTGCCAGCAGCGTAGGCCCGGGACAATCCGACGAGCAGTACTTC. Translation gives CASSVGPGQSDEQYF.

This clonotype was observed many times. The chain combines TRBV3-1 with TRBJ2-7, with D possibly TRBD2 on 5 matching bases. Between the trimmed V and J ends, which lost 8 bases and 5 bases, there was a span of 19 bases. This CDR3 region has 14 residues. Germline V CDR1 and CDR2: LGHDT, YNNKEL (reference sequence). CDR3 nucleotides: TGTGCCAGCCGGATTTCAAGCGGCCCAAACGAGCAGTACTTC. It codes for CASRISSGPNEQYF.

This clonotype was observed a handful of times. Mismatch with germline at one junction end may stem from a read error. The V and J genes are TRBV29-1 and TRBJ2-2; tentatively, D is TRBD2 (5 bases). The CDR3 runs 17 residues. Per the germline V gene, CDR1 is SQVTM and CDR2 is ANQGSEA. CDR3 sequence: CSVEGFDLAGDTGELFF. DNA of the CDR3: TGCAGCGTCGAAGGGTTTGACCTGGCCGGGGACACCGGGGAGCTGTTTTTT.

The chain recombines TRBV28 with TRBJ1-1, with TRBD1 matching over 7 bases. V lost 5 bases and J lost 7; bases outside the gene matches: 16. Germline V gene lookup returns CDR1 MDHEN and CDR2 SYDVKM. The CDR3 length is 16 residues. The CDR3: CASSTRSGGSHFEAFF. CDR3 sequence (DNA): TGTGCCAGCAGTACCCGGTCAGGGGGATCCCATTTTGAAGCTTTCTTT. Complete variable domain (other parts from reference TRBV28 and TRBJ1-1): DVKVTQSSRYLVKRTGEKVFLECVQDMDHENMFWYRQDPGLGLRLIYFSYDVKMKEKGDIPEGYSVSREKKERFSLILESASTNQTSMYLCASSTRSGGSHFEAFFGQGTRLTVV.

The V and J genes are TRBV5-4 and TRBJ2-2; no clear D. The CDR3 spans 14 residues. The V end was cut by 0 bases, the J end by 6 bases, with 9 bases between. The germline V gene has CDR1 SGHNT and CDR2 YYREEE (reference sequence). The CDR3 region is CASSLALGAGELFF. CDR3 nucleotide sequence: TGTGCCAGCAGCTTGGCCCTGGGTGCCGGGGAGCTGTTTTTT.

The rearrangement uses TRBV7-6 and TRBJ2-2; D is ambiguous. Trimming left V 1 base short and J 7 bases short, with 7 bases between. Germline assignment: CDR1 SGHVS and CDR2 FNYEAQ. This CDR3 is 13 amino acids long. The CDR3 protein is CASSLVLGGELFF. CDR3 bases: TGTGCCAGCAGCTTAGTTCTTGGCGGGGAGCTGTTTTTT.

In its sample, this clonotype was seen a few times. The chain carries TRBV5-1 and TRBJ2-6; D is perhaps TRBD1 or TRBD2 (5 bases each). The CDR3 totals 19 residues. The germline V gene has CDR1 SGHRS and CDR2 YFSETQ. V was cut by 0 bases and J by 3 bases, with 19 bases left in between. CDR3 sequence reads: CASSLEAGPLGGGANVLTF. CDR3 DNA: TGCGCCAGCAGCTTGGAGGCAGGCCCGCTTGGGGGTGGGGCCAACGTCCTGACTTTC.

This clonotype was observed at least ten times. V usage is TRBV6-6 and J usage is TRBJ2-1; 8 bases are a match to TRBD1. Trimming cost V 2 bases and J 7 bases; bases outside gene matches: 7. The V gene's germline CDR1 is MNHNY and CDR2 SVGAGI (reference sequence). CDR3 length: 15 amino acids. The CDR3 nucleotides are TGTGCCAGCAGTTACCCGGGACAGGCAAAAAATGAGCAGTTCTTC. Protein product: CASSYPGQAKNEQFF.

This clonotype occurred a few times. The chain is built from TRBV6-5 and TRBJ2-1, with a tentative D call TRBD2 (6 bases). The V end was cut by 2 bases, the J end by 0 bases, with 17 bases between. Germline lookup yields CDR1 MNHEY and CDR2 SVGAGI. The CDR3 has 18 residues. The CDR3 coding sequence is TGTGCCAGCAGTTACGGGGATCTTGGACTAAACTCCTACAATGAGCAGTTCTTC. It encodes CASSYGDLGLNSYNEQFF.

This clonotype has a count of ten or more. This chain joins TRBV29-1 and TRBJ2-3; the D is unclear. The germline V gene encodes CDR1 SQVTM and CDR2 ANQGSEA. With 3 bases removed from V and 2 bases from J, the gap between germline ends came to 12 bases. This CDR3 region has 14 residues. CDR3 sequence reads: CSVDTWSATDTQYF. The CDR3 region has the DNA TGCAGCGTTGATACCTGGAGCGCCACAGATACGCAGTATTTT.

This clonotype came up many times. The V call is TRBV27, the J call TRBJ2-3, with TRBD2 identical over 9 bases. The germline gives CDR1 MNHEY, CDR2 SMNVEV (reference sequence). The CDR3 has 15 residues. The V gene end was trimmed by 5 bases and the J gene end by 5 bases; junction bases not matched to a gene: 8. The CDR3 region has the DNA TGTGCCAGCAGTCCTTTAGCGGGAGCGCAAGATACGCAGTATTTT. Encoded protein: CASSPLAGAQDTQYF.

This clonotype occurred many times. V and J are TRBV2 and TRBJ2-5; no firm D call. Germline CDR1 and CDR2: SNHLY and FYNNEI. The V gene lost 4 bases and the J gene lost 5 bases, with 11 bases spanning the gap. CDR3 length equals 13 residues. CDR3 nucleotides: TGTGCCAGCAGTGGGTCACCTGGGGAGACCCAGTACTTC. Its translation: CASSGSPGETQYF.

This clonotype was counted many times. DNA for the CDR3: TGTGCCAGTAGTACCTCGAATCAGGGGGCAATGGGTGAAAAACTGTTTTTT. Translating gives CASSTSNQGAMGEKLFF. The V and J genes are TRBV19 and TRBJ1-4; 8 nucleotides line up with TRBD1. The CDR3 runs 17 residues. V dropped 4 bases and J dropped 7; count of bases not matched to a gene: 14. CDR1 is LNHDA, CDR2 SQIVND, per germline (reference sequence). Supplemented by reference TRBV19 and TRBJ1-4, the full variable domain reads DGGITQSPKYLFRKEGQNVTLSCEQNLNHDAMYWYRQDPGQGLRLIYYSQIVNDFQKGDIAEGYSVSREKKESFPLTVTSAQKNPTAFYLCASSTSNQGAMGEKLFFGSGTQLSVL.

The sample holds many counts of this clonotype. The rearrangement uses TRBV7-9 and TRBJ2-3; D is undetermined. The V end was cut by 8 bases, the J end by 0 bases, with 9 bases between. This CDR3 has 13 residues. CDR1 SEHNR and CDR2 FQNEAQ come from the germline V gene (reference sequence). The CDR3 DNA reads TGTGCCAGCTTCGGATCCAGCACAGATACGCAGTATTTT. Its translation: CASFGSSTDTQYF. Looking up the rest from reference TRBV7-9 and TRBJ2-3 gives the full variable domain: DTGVSQNPRHKITKRGQNVTFRCDPISEHNRLYWYRQTLGQGPEFLTYFQNEAQLEKSRLLSDRFSAERPKGSFSTLEIQRTEQGDSAMYLCASFGSSTDTQYFGPGTRLTVL.

The chain's CDR3 is CASSLGLSDYGYTF. CDR3 sequence (DNA): TGTGCCAGCAGCTTAGGTCTCAGTGACTATGGCTACACCTTC. This rearrangement joins TRBV7-6 to TRBJ1-2; D is uncertain. From germline, CDR1 is SGHVS and CDR2 FNYEAQ. The CDR3 has 14 amino acids. V lost 1 base, J lost 3 bases, and 9 bases lay in between. The full variable domain, rest sourced from reference TRBV7-6 and TRBJ1-2, is GAGVSQSPRYKVTKRGQDVALRCDPISGHVSLYWYRQALGQGPEFLTYFNYEAQQDKSGLPNDRFSAERPEGSISTLTIQRTEQRDSAMYRCASSLGLSDYGYTFGSGTRLTVV.

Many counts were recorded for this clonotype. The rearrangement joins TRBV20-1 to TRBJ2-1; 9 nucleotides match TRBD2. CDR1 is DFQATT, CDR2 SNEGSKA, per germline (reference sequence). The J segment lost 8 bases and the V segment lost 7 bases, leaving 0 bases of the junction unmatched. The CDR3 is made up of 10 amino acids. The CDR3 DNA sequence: TGCAGTGTAGCGGGGGATGAGCAGTTCTTC. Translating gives CSVAGDEQFF.

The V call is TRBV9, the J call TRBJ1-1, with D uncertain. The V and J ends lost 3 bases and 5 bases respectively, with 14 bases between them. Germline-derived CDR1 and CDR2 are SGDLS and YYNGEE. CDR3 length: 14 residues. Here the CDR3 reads CASSGGLAETEAFF. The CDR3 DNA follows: TGTGCCAGCAGCGGAGGACTAGCGGAAACTGAAGCTTTCTTT.

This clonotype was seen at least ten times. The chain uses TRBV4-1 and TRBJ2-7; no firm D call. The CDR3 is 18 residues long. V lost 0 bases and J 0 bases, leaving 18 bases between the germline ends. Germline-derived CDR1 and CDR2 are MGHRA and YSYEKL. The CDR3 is CASSQEVAGRTSSYEQYF. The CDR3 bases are TGCGCCAGCAGCCAAGAGGTTGCAGGCAGGACCTCCTCCTACGAGCAGTACTTC.